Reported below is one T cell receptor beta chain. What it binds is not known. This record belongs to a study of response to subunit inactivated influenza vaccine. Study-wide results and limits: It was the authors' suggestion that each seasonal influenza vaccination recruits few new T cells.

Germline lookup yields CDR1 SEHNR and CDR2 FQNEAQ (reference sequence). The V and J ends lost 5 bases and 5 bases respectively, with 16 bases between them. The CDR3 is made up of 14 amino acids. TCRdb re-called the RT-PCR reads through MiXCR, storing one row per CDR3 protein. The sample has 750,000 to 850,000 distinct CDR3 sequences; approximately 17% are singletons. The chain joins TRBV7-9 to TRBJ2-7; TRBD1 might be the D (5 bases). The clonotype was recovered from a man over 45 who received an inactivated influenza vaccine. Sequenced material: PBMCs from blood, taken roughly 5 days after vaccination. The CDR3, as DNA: TGTGCCAGCAGCCCTTCCCTGAGCAGGGACGAGCAGTACTTC. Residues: CASSPSLSRDEQYF. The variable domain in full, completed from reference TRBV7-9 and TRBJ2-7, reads DTGVSQNPRHKITKRGQNVTFRCDPISEHNRLYWYRQTLGQGPEFLTYFQNEAQLEKSRLLSDRFSAERPKGSFSTLEIQRTEQGDSAMYLCASSPSLSRDEQYFGPGTRLTVT.